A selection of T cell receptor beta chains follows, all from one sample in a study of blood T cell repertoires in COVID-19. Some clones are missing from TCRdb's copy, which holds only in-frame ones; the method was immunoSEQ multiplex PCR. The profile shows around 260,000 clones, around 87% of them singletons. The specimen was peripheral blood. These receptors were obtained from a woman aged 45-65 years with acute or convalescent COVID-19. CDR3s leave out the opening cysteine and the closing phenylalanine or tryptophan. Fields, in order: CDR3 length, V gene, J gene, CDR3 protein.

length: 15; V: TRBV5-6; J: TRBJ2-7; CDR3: ASSTAQPSGRVDEQY
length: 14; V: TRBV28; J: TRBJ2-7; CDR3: ASSPHVAGRGYEQY
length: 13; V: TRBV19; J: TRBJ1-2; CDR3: ASSVPGTGGLGYT
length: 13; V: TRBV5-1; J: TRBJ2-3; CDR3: ASNPGLTLADTQY
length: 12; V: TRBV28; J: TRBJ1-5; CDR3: ASSLTNSNQPQH
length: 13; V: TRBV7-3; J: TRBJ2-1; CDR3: ASSLTSSGYNEQF
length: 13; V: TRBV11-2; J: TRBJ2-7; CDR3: ASSLGTGVSYEQY
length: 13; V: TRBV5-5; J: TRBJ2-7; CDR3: ASSQSGLASYEQY
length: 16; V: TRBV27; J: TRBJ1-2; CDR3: ASSPSTWRQGANYGYT
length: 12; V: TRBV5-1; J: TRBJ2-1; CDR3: ASSGTPSSYEQF
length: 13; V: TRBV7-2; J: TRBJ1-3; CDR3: ASSWDRGPGNTIY
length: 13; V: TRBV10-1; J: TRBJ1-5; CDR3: ASRQDRVVFQPQH
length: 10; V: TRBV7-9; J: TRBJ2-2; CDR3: ASSLNTGELF
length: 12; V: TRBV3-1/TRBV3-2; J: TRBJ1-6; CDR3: ASTNKNPGSPLH
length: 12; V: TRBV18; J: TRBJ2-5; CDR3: ASSTGTGQETQY
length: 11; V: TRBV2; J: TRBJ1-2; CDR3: ASSFDRNYGYT
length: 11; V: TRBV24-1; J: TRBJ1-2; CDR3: ATSSAQRYGYT
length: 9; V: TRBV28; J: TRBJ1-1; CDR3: ASRLDSEAF
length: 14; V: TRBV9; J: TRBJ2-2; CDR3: ASSDRQGWDTGELF
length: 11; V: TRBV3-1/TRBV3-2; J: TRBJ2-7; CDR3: ASSLQRGYEQY
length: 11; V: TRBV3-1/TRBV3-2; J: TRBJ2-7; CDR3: ASSQAGAVEQY
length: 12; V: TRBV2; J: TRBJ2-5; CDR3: ASNGQGLAETQY
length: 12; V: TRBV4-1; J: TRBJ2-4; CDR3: ASSGTRLENIQY
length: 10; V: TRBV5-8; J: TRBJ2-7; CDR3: ASSPYGVGKD
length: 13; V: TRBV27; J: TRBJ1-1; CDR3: ASSFPGRGRTEAF
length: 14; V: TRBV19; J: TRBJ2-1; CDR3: ASSIADSGIYNEQF
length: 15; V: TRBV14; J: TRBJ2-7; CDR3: ASSPWTGDRSAYEQY
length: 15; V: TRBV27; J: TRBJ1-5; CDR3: ASSLSQGPYSNQPQH
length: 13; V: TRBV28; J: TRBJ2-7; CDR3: ASSPHSGKSYEQY
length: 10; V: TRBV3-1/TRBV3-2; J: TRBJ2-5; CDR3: AFSTGRETQY
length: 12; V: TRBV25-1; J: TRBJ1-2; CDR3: ASSKPGQGYGYT
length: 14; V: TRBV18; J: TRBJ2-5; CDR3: ASSPLGSSLQETQY
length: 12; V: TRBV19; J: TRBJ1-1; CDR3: ASSIARGYTEAF
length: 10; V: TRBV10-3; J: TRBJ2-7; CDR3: AITSQGYEQY
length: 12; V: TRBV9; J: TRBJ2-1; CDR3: ASSVETLYNEQF
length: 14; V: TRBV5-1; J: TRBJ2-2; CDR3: ASSWAGTGNTGELF
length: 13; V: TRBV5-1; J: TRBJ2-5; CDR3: ASSSGLAGVETQY
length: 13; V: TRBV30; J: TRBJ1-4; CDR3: AWSVLYQGPGKLF
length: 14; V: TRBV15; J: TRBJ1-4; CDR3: ATGTGGFSTNEKLF
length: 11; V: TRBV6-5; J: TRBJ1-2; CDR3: AGRRQANYGYT
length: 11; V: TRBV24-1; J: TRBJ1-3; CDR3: ATSKESGNTIY
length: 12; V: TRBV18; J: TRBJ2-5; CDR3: ASSLQGLKETQY
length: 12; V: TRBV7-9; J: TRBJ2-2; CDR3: ASSYGQNTGELF
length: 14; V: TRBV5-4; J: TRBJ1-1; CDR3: ASSSPLGTENTEAF
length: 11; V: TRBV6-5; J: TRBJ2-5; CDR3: ASSHRTYGTQY
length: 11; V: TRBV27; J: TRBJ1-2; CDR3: ASSFWQGTGYT
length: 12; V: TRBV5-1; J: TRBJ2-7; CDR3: ASRPLGGLGEQY
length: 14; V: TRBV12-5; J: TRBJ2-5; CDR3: ASGLGRGLAEETQY
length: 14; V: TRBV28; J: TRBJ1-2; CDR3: ASSLSTATGGHGYT
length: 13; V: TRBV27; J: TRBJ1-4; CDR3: ASSLWGRGKEKLF
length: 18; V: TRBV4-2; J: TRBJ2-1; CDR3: ASSQAGTSGSLEKTNEQF
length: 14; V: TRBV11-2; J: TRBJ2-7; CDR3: ASSFLAGRWEYEQY
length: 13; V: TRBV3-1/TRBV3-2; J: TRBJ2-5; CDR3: ASSQGHSGGETQY
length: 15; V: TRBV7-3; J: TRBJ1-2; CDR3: ASSLQAVGGSSHGYT
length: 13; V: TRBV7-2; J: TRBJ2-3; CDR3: ASSLLAGIADTQY